The 26 T cell receptor beta chains below all came from one sample that was sequenced in a study of blood T cell repertoires in COVID-19. Here immunoSEQ multiplex PCR was the method, and the copy in TCRdb shows in-frame clones only, minus some. The table shows roughly 190,000 clones, with 84% occurring only once. Sequencing was performed on PBMCs or T cells enriched from blood (not recorded which). The receptors derive from a woman aged 25-40 years who had been exposed to COVID-19.

This chain links TRBV5-8 with TRBJ2-1; 9 bases map to TRBD1. The CDR3 sequence is 16 residues long. The germline V gene has CDR1 SGHTS and CDR2 YDEGEE. Trimming took 4 bases from V and 6 from J; bases not matched to a gene: 11. The CDR3 sequence is CASSPPAGTGINEQFF. CDR3 nucleotide sequence: TGTGCCAGCAGCCCACCTGCCGGGACAGGGATCAATGAGCAGTTCTTC.

The genes are TRBV2 and TRBJ1-3; no reliable D call. The CDR3 totals 15 residues. V was clipped by 4 bases and J by 3 bases, with 13 bases between them. CDR1 is SNHLY, CDR2 FYNNEI, per germline. The CDR3 DNA reads TGTGCCAGCAGTGTAAGTGGAGCGGATGGAAACACCATATATTTT. It encodes CASSVSGADGNTIYF.

The chain has TRBV7-2 and TRBJ1-2, with TRBD1 matching over 7 bases. CDR1 and CDR2 from the germline V gene are SGHTA and FQGNSA. V lost 2 bases to trimming and J lost 7 bases; unmatched junction nucleotides: 13. This CDR3 is built from 16 residues. The CDR3 spells CASSLSPTGYRRGYTF. The CDR3, as DNA: TGTGCCAGCAGCTTAAGCCCGACAGGGTACCGGCGTGGCTACACCTTC.

This clone was seen once. The rearrangement uses TRBV4-1 and TRBJ1-2, with D possibly matching TRBD1 (5 bases). Germline V gene data show CDR1 as MGHRA and CDR2 as YSYEKL. V was pared by 4 bases and J by 2 bases, with 14 bases between. The CDR3 spans 15 residues. The CDR3 is CASSRVGGFNYGYTF. The CDR3 DNA follows: TGCGCCAGCAGCCGAGTCGGGGGGTTCAACTATGGCTACACCTTC.

The rearrangement joins TRBV5-1 to TRBJ2-7; D might be TRBD2 (7 bases). V lost 4 bases and J 0 bases, leaving 11 bases between the germline ends. In germline, CDR1 is SGHRS, CDR2 YFSETQ. The CDR3 is 14 amino acids. CDR3 amino acids: CASSDAGASYEQYF. Here the CDR3 DNA reads TGCGCCAGCAGCGACGCGGGGGCCTCCTACGAGCAGTACTTC.

The rearrangement uses TRBV9 and TRBJ2-2, with a weak D call TRBD2 (6 bases). This CDR3 has 19 residues. V was clipped by 4 bases and J by 1 base, with 23 bases between them. Germline V lookup: CDR1 SGDLS, CDR2 YYNGEE. The CDR3 DNA reads as TGTGCCAGCAGCCTAAACCCCGGGACTCCCAGGCGGAACACCGGGGAGCTGTTTTTT. Translating it yields CASSLNPGTPRRNTGELFF.

V gene TRBV9 combines with J gene TRBJ2-5; 8 positions match TRBD2. The J segment lost 3 bases and the V segment lost 3 bases, leaving 13 bases of the junction unmatched. The CDR3 contains 17 residues. CDR1 and CDR2 (germline): SGDLS, YYNGEE. CDR3 sequence (DNA): TGTGCCAGCAGCGGCGGGGCCTTGGGACTAGATAAAGAGACCCAGTACTTC. Translation: CASSGGALGLDKETQYF.

Turning to this clone: This CDR3 is also generated by other DNA sequences in the sample. The rearrangement joins TRBV19 to TRBJ2-7, with D tentatively TRBD2 (5 bases). The CDR3 spans 11 residues. V was trimmed by 5 bases and J by 3 bases, leaving 5 bases between them. Germline V gives CDR1 LNHDA, CDR2 SQIVND (reference sequence). The CDR3 region has the DNA TGTGCCAGTAGTCGGGGCTACGAGCAGTACTTC. It is translated as CASSRGYEQYF.

This chain connects TRBV6-2 or TRBV6-3 to TRBJ2-5; D gene ambiguous. This CDR3 comprises 15 residues. V gave up 2 bases and J gave up 2 bases, with 12 bases separating them. Germline loops: CDR1 MNHEY, CDR2 SVGEGT. The CDR3 nucleotides read TGTGCCAGCAGTTACGAGGTTCGCCAGCAAGAGACCCAGTACTTC. Its protein is CASSYEVRQQETQYF.

The chain joins TRBV19 to TRBJ1-2; possibly TRBD1 for D (6 bases). The V end lost 3 bases, the J end lost 5 bases, and 28 bases lay between the germline ends. The CDR3 is made up of 19 amino acids. From germline, CDR1 is LNHDA and CDR2 SQIVND (reference sequence). The CDR3 bases are TGTGCCAGTAGTATTCTCCTGGGGGACATGCGGTTCGGGGAATATGGCTACACCTTC. Translating it yields CASSILLGDMRFGEYGYTF.

The chain couples TRBV7-9 to TRBJ1-4; tentative D call: TRBD1 (6 bases). The length of the CDR3 is 15 residues. Trimming pared 7 bases from V and 2 bases from J, leaving 14 bases between. In germline, CDR1 is SEHNR, CDR2 FQNEAQ (reference sequence). CDR3 sequence: CASTRSGVTNEKLFF. In DNA form, the CDR3 reads TGTGCCAGCACCCGATCAGGGGTTACTAATGAAAAACTGTTTTTT.

The chain uses TRBV3-1 (or the pseudogene TRBV3-2) and TRBJ1-1, with D possibly TRBD1 on 5 matching bases. The V gene's germline CDR1 is LGHDT and CDR2 YNNKEL (reference sequence). The CDR3 runs to 14 residues. The V end was cut by 2 bases, the J end by 6 bases, with 13 bases between. The CDR3 nucleotides are TGTGCCAGCAGCCAAAAGGGGATAATCGCTGAAGCTTTCTTT. This encodes CASSQKGIIAEAFF.

This chain joins TRBV27 and TRBJ1-6, with TRBD1 matching over 9 bases. There are 14 residues in the CDR3. CDR1 is MNHEY, CDR2 SMNVEV, per germline (reference sequence). Trimming cost V 6 bases and J 7 bases; bases outside gene matches: 4. CDR3 DNA sequence: TGTGCCAGCAGCCAGGGACAGGGAAATTCACCCCTCCACTTT. This sequence encodes CASSQGQGNSPLHF.

V gene TRBV7-3 combines with J gene TRBJ2-2; D call uncertain. The CDR3 is 13 residues long. The V end lost 5 bases, the J end lost 8 bases, and 12 bases lay between the germline ends. Germline CDR1 reads SGHTA; CDR2 reads FQGTGA. The CDR3 coding sequence is TGTGCCAGCAGCCCGACGAGGCAGGGGGAGCTGTTTTTT. Encoded protein: CASSPTRQGELFF.

For the CDR3, the DNA is TGTGCCAGCAGCTTAGCGGAGATAGCGGGGGGCCTGGTGGAGCAGTTCTTC. This encodes CASSLAEIAGGLVEQFF. The chain combines TRBV11-2 with TRBJ2-1; TRBD2 matches 10 bases. The V and J ends lost 1 base and 10 bases, in that order; junction bases with no gene match: 13. This CDR3 has 17 amino acids. CDR1 is SGHAT, CDR2 FQNNGV, per germline.

The V call is TRBV6-5, the J call TRBJ1-2, with 10 nucleotides matching TRBD1. Germline CDR1 is MNHEY and CDR2 is SVGAGI. V lost 4 bases and J lost 8; bases outside the gene matches: 10. The CDR3 loop spans 15 amino acids. The CDR3 DNA follows: TGTGCCAGCAGTTCCGCCGGGACAGGGGTTTTCGGCTACACCTTC. Translating it yields CASSSAGTGVFGYTF.

The J gene is TRBJ2-3, the V gene TRBV6-5; 10 bases are a match to TRBD2. The CDR3 consists of 15 residues. Germline CDR1 and CDR2: MNHEY and SVGAGI. V lost 7 bases and J lost 3; bases outside the gene matches: 7. This CDR3 is CASTPAGGRTDTQYF. CDR3 bases: TGTGCCAGCACGCCAGCGGGGGGGAGGACAGATACGCAGTATTTT.

This clone was detected a few times. The chain recombines TRBV25-1 with TRBJ1-2; the D gene is possibly TRBD1 (5 bases). This CDR3 region has 11 residues. Deletions cut 5 bases from V and 5 bases from J, with 6 bases between. CDR1 is MGHDK, CDR2 SYGVNS, per germline. The DNA of the CDR3 is TGTGCCAGCAGTCAGGGTTATGGCTACACCTTC. This encodes CASSQGYGYTF.

To note about this clone: The same CDR3 also results from other DNA sequences found in this sample. The gene calls are TRBV9 and TRBJ1-3; 9 positions agree with TRBD1. The CDR3 extends over 16 amino acids. From germline, CDR1 is SGDLS and CDR2 YYNGEE. The ends lost 2 bases at V and 3 bases at J; junction bases unmatched: 6. CDR3 nucleotides: TGTGCCAGCAGCGTGGGACAGGGAGCAAGTGGAAACACCATATATTTT. Its protein product is CASSVGQGASGNTIYF.

J is TRBJ2-3 and V is TRBV6-5; 11 positions match TRBD2. This CDR3 region has 13 residues. V was pared by 5 bases and J by 14 bases, with 9 bases of the junction left unmatched. From germline, CDR1 is MNHEY and CDR2 SVGAGI. The DNA for the CDR3 is TGTGCCAGCAGTAGGATGACTAGCGGGGCCGCGTATTTT. Amino acid sequence: CASSRMTSGAAYF.

V usage is TRBV5-4 and J usage is TRBJ1-4, with D perhaps TRBD1 (5 bases). Trimming pared 4 bases from V and 4 bases from J, leaving 20 bases between. The CDR3 runs to 17 residues. The germline gives CDR1 SGHNT, CDR2 YYREEE (reference sequence). The CDR3 is CASSPFKGPGGNEKLFF. CDR3 nucleotides: TGTGCCAGCAGCCCCTTCAAGGGGCCGGGTGGTAATGAAAAACTGTTTTTT.

V is TRBV7-8 and J is TRBJ2-3; D possibly corresponds to TRBD2 (5 bases). The CDR3 has 13 residues. V dropped 4 bases and J dropped 5 bases, with 10 bases sitting between them. Germline V gene data show CDR1 as SGHVS and CDR2 as FQNEAQ. The CDR3 sequence is CASSSGYGDTQYF. The CDR3 bases are TGTGCCAGCAGCTCGGGGTACGGAGATACGCAGTATTTT.

This clone has at least ten counts. The rearrangement links TRBV4-1 to TRBJ2-7; D uncertain. Germline CDR1 reads MGHRA; CDR2 reads YSYEKL. The CDR3 totals 15 residues. Trimming took off 1 base at V and 5 bases at J, with 15 bases between the two ends. The CDR3 reads CASSQAPGGTNEQYF. The CDR3 DNA reads TGCGCCAGCAGCCAAGCTCCCGGCGGCACCAACGAGCAGTACTTC.

The chain combines TRBV7-9 with TRBJ1-1, with a tentative D call TRBD1 (5 bases). Germline loops: CDR1 SEHNR, CDR2 FQNEAQ (reference sequence). V lost 1 base, J lost 3 bases, and 12 bases lay in between. The CDR3 length is 15 residues. As DNA, the CDR3 is TGTGCCAGCAGCTTAGTGGGGTTAGGGGACACTGAAGCTTTCTTT. Protein product: CASSLVGLGDTEAFF.

This chain links TRBV5-4 with TRBJ1-2, with 8 bases lining up with TRBD1. Per germline, CDR1 SGHNT and CDR2 YYREEE (reference sequence). CDR3 length equals 15 residues. V lost 3 bases, J lost 2 bases, and 6 bases stayed unmatched. DNA of the CDR3: TGTGCCAGCAGCTACGGGACAGGAGGAAACTATGGCTACACCTTC. Translation: CASSYGTGGNYGYTF.

V and J are TRBV16 and TRBJ1-1; 10 bases align to TRBD1. The J segment lost 5 bases and the V segment lost 0 bases, leaving 12 bases of the junction unmatched. This CDR3 is built from 18 residues. Per germline, CDR1 KGHSY and CDR2 FQNENV. The CDR3 spells CASSQSRGTGERGTEAFF. The DNA for the CDR3 is TGTGCCAGCAGCCAATCCCGAGGGACAGGGGAAAGGGGAACTGAAGCTTTCTTT.